This T cell receptor beta chain was found in a study of blood T cell repertoires in COVID-19. Background on the study: From the United States, Italy and Spain came samples of acute and convalescent COVID-19. T cells, B-cell-depleted T cells, or PBMCs provided the cDNA or gDNA that served as material.

Authors' analysis steps: Scientists estimated how many nucleated cells there were by amplifying reference gene primers. Profiling relied on immunoSEQ multiplex PCR, and the TCRdb table lists in-frame clones only, not all of them. V, J and clone size are taken as reported in that table, and D and trimming were inferred from the DNA itself. This sample carries about 42,000 clones, 70% to 90% of them seen once, and the ten largest clones take about 4.9%. CDR1 and CDR2 from the germline V gene are MNHNS and SASEGT. Trimming pared 5 bases from V and 6 bases from J, leaving 4 bases between. This CDR3 comprises 11 residues.

V is TRBV6-1 and J is TRBJ2-2; no definite D call. The sample was peripheral blood. This sequence was found in a man aged 45-65 years with active COVID-19. The CDR3 reads CASSTAGELFF. The CDR3 nucleotides read TGTGCCAGCAGTACGGCCGGGGAGCTGTTTTTT.